This is a list of T cell receptor beta chains from one sample in a study of shared clonotypes between healthy human individuals. TCRdb's table, derived via immunoSEQ multiplex PCR, lists solely in-frame clones and lacks some. The data show more than 2 million clones, with 90% to 95% seen just once and less than 2% held by the top ten. Sequenced material: naive CD8+ T cells from PBMCs. These receptors all come from a man aged 18 to 29 in good health. Some clones in this sample may be carry-over from other donors' samples. Both conserved end residues are part of each CDR3. D genes are given only for firm matches. For some rows the clone size is stated as once, few or many, or as a class when expanded; others skip it.

v_gene: TRBV29-1
abundance: .
d_gene: .
j_gene: TRBJ2-2
CDR3aa: CSVELLQGPGNTGELFF
CDR3nt: TGCAGCGTTGAACTATTACAGGGCCCGGGGAACACCGGGGAGCTGTTTTTT

v_gene: TRBV7-8
abundance: .
d_gene: TRBD1
j_gene: TRBJ2-1
CDR3aa: CASWVGQAINEQFF
CDR3nt: TGTGCCAGCTGGGTGGGACAGGCGATCAATGAGCAGTTCTTC

v_gene: TRBV7-9
abundance: .
d_gene: TRBD1
j_gene: TRBJ2-6
CDR3aa: CASSLAGTGFLSGANVLTF
CDR3nt: TGTGCCAGCAGCTTAGCCGGGACAGGGTTCCTCTCTGGGGCCAACGTCCTGACTTTC

v_gene: TRBV18
abundance: .
d_gene: TRBD1
j_gene: TRBJ2-7
CDR3aa: CASSPIWGGGTGDYEQYF
CDR3nt: TGTGCCAGCTCCCCGATCTGGGGGGGTGGGACAGGGGACTACGAGCAGTACTTC

v_gene: TRBV11-3
abundance: .
d_gene: .
j_gene: TRBJ2-7
CDR3aa: CASSLGGAHEQYF
CDR3nt: TGTGCCAGCAGCTTAGGGGGGGCCCACGAGCAGTACTTC

v_gene: TRBV9
abundance: .
d_gene: .
j_gene: TRBJ1-3
CDR3aa: CASSVSRAHSGNTIYF
CDR3nt: TGTGCCAGCAGCGTAAGCCGGGCCCACTCTGGAAACACCATATATTTT

v_gene: TRBV27
abundance: .
d_gene: .
j_gene: TRBJ1-1
CDR3aa: CASRRWDTEAFF
CDR3nt: TGTGCCAGTAGAAGGTGGGACACTGAAGCTTTCTTT

v_gene: TRBV7-9
abundance: .
d_gene: .
j_gene: TRBJ1-4
CDR3aa: CASSQRGDEKLFF
CDR3nt: TGTGCCAGCAGTCAACGTGGGGATGAAAAACTGTTTTTT

v_gene: TRBV6-1
abundance: .
d_gene: .
j_gene: TRBJ2-5
CDR3aa: CASIVSGLQETQYF
CDR3nt: TGTGCCAGCATCGTATCTGGATTGCAAGAGACCCAGTACTTC

v_gene: TRBV29-1
abundance: .
d_gene: .
j_gene: TRBJ1-1
CDR3aa: CSVELPEAFF
CDR3nt: TGCAGCGTTGAACTACCTGAAGCTTTCTTT

v_gene: TRBV10-2
abundance: .
d_gene: TRBD2
j_gene: TRBJ2-7
CDR3aa: CASRKGRGDEQYF
CDR3nt: TGCGCCAGCAGGAAGGGGAGGGGCGACGAGCAGTACTTC

v_gene: TRBV5-6
abundance: .
d_gene: .
j_gene: TRBJ2-7
CDR3aa: CASSLWGRGMDEQYF
CDR3nt: TGTGCCAGCAGCTTGTGGGGACGGGGGATGGACGAGCAGTACTTC

v_gene: TRBV27
abundance: .
d_gene: .
j_gene: TRBJ1-2
CDR3aa: CASSFRSGVAYGYTF
CDR3nt: TGTGCCAGCAGTTTCCGGTCCGGGGTTGCCTATGGCTACACCTTC

v_gene: TRBV15
abundance: once
d_gene: .
j_gene: TRBJ2-1
CDR3aa: CATSRERAWQGTYNEQFF
CDR3nt: TGTGCCACCAGCAGAGAAAGGGCGTGGCAGGGGACCTACAATGAGCAGTTCTTC

v_gene: TRBV27
abundance: .
d_gene: .
j_gene: TRBJ1-1
CDR3aa: CASSLRGPNTEAFF
CDR3nt: TGTGCCAGCAGTTTAAGGGGCCCCAACACTGAAGCTTTCTTT

v_gene: TRBV28
abundance: .
d_gene: .
j_gene: TRBJ2-7
CDR3aa: CASSLLTTREQYF
CDR3nt: TGTGCCAGCAGTTTATTAACCACCCGTGAGCAGTACTTC

v_gene: TRBV27
abundance: .
d_gene: TRBD1
j_gene: TRBJ2-7
CDR3aa: CASSIGPGQLTYEQYF
CDR3nt: TGTGCCAGCAGCATAGGGCCGGGACAGTTAACCTACGAGCAGTACTTC

v_gene: TRBV4-1
abundance: .
d_gene: .
j_gene: TRBJ1-4
CDR3aa: CASSQDHSYGRASTNEKLFF
CDR3nt: TGCGCCAGCAGCCAAGATCATTCTTATGGCAGGGCCTCAACTAATGAAAAACTGTTTTTT

v_gene: TRBV7-2
abundance: .
d_gene: TRBD2
j_gene: TRBJ2-3
CDR3aa: CASSLTTSPYNTDTQYF
CDR3nt: TGTGCCAGCAGCTTAACGACTAGCCCCTACAACACAGATACGCAGTATTTT

v_gene: TRBV27
abundance: .
d_gene: .
j_gene: TRBJ2-7
CDR3aa: CASSPERIAMSIEQYF
CDR3nt: TGTGCCAGCAGTCCGGAACGTATAGCGATGTCGATCGAGCAGTACTTC

v_gene: TRBV4-2
abundance: .
d_gene: TRBD2
j_gene: TRBJ2-7
CDR3aa: CASSQDGTRTGASEQYF
CDR3nt: TGTGCCAGCAGCCAAGATGGGACTAGGACCGGGGCTAGCGAGCAGTACTTC

v_gene: TRBV27
abundance: once
d_gene: .
j_gene: TRBJ2-7
CDR3aa: CASSFRHSGYEQYF
CDR3nt: TGTGCCAGCAGTTTTAGGCATTCGGGCTACGAGCAGTACTTC

v_gene: TRBV29-1
abundance: .
d_gene: .
j_gene: TRBJ2-7
CDR3aa: CSVEDSYEQYF
CDR3nt: TGCAGCGTGGAGGATTCCTACGAGCAGTACTTC

v_gene: TRBV27
abundance: once
d_gene: .
j_gene: TRBJ2-7
CDR3aa: CASSLRDGSYEQYF
CDR3nt: TGTGCCAGCAGTTTACGGGACGGGTCCTACGAGCAGTACTTC

v_gene: TRBV5-8
abundance: .
d_gene: TRBD2
j_gene: TRBJ2-1
CDR3aa: CASRLQRLAGAWNEQFF
CDR3nt: TGTGCCAGCAGGCTACAAAGGCTAGCGGGAGCGTGGAATGAGCAGTTCTTC

v_gene: TRBV9
abundance: .
d_gene: .
j_gene: TRBJ1-1
CDR3aa: CASSVVESTEAFF
CDR3nt: TGTGCCAGCAGCGTAGTTGAGAGCACTGAAGCTTTCTTT

v_gene: TRBV19
abundance: .
d_gene: .
j_gene: TRBJ2-7
CDR3aa: CASSLQGYEQYF
CDR3nt: TGTGCCAGTAGCCTTCAGGGGTACGAGCAGTACTTC

v_gene: TRBV6-1
abundance: .
d_gene: .
j_gene: TRBJ2-6
CDR3aa: CASSTLGGANVLTF
CDR3nt: TGTGCCAGCAGTACTCTGGGAGGGGCCAACGTCCTGACTTTC

v_gene: TRBV6-1
abundance: .
d_gene: .
j_gene: TRBJ1-2
CDR3aa: CASSEFGRDYGYTF
CDR3nt: TGTGCCAGCAGTGAATTCGGCAGGGACTATGGCTACACCTTC

v_gene: TRBV7-8
abundance: .
d_gene: TRBD2
j_gene: TRBJ2-1
CDR3aa: CASSSAFAGGPIERDNEQFF
CDR3nt: TGTGCCAGCAGCAGCGCCTTCGCGGGAGGGCCGATAGAGAGAGACAATGAGCAGTTCTTC

v_gene: TRBV5-4
abundance: .
d_gene: TRBD2
j_gene: TRBJ2-3
CDR3aa: CASSSAGRVPDTQYF
CDR3nt: TGTGCCAGCAGCTCGGCCGGGAGGGTCCCAGATACGCAGTATTTT

v_gene: TRBV6-5
abundance: .
d_gene: TRBD2
j_gene: TRBJ2-1
CDR3aa: CASSSLAGDEQFF
CDR3nt: TGTGCCAGCAGTTCACTAGCGGGGGATGAGCAGTTCTTC

v_gene: TRBV5-4
abundance: once
d_gene: .
j_gene: TRBJ1-1
CDR3aa: CASSLGGRYGQANTEAFF
CDR3nt: TGTGCCAGCAGCTTGGGAGGACGTTACGGGCAGGCGAACACTGAAGCTTTCTTT

v_gene: TRBV19
abundance: .
d_gene: .
j_gene: TRBJ2-2
CDR3aa: CASIGERGSAGELFF
CDR3nt: TGTGCCAGTATAGGCGAGAGGGGCTCGGCCGGGGAGCTGTTTTTT

v_gene: TRBV7-9
abundance: .
d_gene: .
j_gene: TRBJ2-2
CDR3aa: CASSTTTGELFF
CDR3nt: TGTGCCAGCAGCACTACGACCGGGGAGCTGTTTTTT

v_gene: TRBV19
abundance: .
d_gene: TRBD1
j_gene: TRBJ2-3
CDR3aa: CASRRDRRTDTQYF
CDR3nt: TGTGCCAGTAGACGGGACAGGCGCACAGATACGCAGTATTTT

v_gene: TRBV5-1
abundance: .
d_gene: .
j_gene: TRBJ1-4
CDR3aa: CASSSGAPRGQNEKLFF
CDR3nt: TGCGCCAGCAGCTCAGGGGCCCCGCGGGGACAAAATGAAAAACTGTTTTTT

v_gene: TRBV11-1
abundance: .
d_gene: TRBD2
j_gene: TRBJ2-1
CDR3aa: CASSLDSGGRNEQFF
CDR3nt: TGTGCCAGCAGCTTAGACTCGGGAGGGAGGAATGAGCAGTTCTTC

v_gene: TRBV7-2
abundance: .
d_gene: TRBD1
j_gene: TRBJ1-2
CDR3aa: CASSLGDSRYGYTF
CDR3nt: TGTGCCAGCAGCTTAGGGGACAGTCGGTATGGCTACACCTTC

v_gene: TRBV2
abundance: .
d_gene: .
j_gene: TRBJ1-2
CDR3aa: CASSYSGGRVEYGYTF
CDR3nt: TGTGCCAGCAGCTACTCGGGAGGGCGGGTAGAATATGGCTACACCTTC

v_gene: TRBV12-5
abundance: .
d_gene: .
j_gene: TRBJ2-7
CDR3aa: CASGLGPKGDYEQYF
CDR3nt: TGTGCTAGTGGTTTAGGGCCCAAAGGGGACTACGAGCAGTACTTC

v_gene: TRBV5-1
abundance: .
d_gene: .
j_gene: TRBJ1-2
CDR3aa: CASSSPRQGYTF
CDR3nt: TGCGCCAGCAGCTCCCCGCGGCAGGGCTACACCTTC

v_gene: TRBV27
abundance: .
d_gene: .
j_gene: TRBJ1-5
CDR3aa: CASSPETGSNQPQHF
CDR3nt: TGTGCCAGCAGTCCAGAGACAGGAAGCAATCAGCCCCAGCATTTT

v_gene: TRBV6-1
abundance: once
d_gene: TRBD2
j_gene: TRBJ2-1
CDR3aa: CASSERSGSYYNEQFF
CDR3nt: TGTGCCAGCAGTGAACGTAGCGGGAGTTATTACAATGAGCAGTTCTTC

v_gene: TRBV28
abundance: .
d_gene: .
j_gene: TRBJ1-5
CDR3aa: CASRIENSNQPQHF
CDR3nt: TGTGCCAGCAGGATAGAAAATAGCAATCAGCCCCAGCATTTT

v_gene: TRBV28
abundance: .
d_gene: .
j_gene: TRBJ1-4
CDR3aa: CASSPSDGYEKLFF
CDR3nt: TGTGCCAGCAGCCCGTCGGACGGGTATGAAAAACTGTTTTTT

v_gene: TRBV19
abundance: .
d_gene: TRBD1
j_gene: TRBJ2-7
CDR3aa: CATKDRGEYEQYF
CDR3nt: TGTGCCACCAAGGACAGGGGCGAGTACGAGCAGTACTTC

v_gene: TRBV6-5
abundance: once
d_gene: .
j_gene: TRBJ2-7
CDR3aa: CASSYSYRESEQYF
CDR3nt: TGTGCCAGCAGTTACTCGTACAGGGAATCCGAGCAGTACTTC

v_gene: TRBV27
abundance: .
d_gene: .
j_gene: TRBJ1-1
CDR3aa: CASSLGGPTEAFF
CDR3nt: TGTGCCAGCAGTTTGGGGGGGCCCACTGAAGCTTTCTTT

v_gene: TRBV4-1
abundance: once
d_gene: .
j_gene: TRBJ2-7
CDR3aa: CASRSLARETYEQYF
CDR3nt: TGCGCCAGCAGGAGCCTAGCGAGGGAGACCTACGAGCAGTACTTC

v_gene: TRBV7-2
abundance: .
d_gene: .
j_gene: TRBJ2-1
CDR3aa: CASSLAGVGLSLGEQFF
CDR3nt: TGTGCCAGCAGCTTAGCGGGTGTAGGGTTGAGTCTAGGTGAGCAGTTCTTC

v_gene: TRBV6-1
abundance: .
d_gene: TRBD2
j_gene: TRBJ2-4
CDR3aa: CASSEMLRLAEVAKNIQYF
CDR3nt: TGTGCCAGCAGTGAAATGTTGAGACTAGCGGAAGTAGCCAAAAACATTCAGTACTTC

v_gene: TRBV21-1
abundance: .
d_gene: .
j_gene: TRBJ1-5
CDR3aa: CASSTPGTGNPNQPQHF
CDR3nt: TGTGCCAGCAGCACGCCCGGGACAGGGAATCCCAATCAGCCCCAGCATTTT